This T cell receptor (beta chain) was captured in a study of blood T cell repertoires in COVID-19. Study summary: The origin of the acute and convalescent COVID-19 samples was the United States, Italy and Spain. T cells, B-cell-depleted T cells, or PBMCs provided the cDNA or gDNA that served as material.

The CDR3 has 15 amino acids. Germline V gene data show CDR1 as MNHEY and CDR2 as SVGAGI. Trimming pared 2 bases from V and 2 bases from J, leaving 10 bases between. In the original processing: Estimation of nucleated cell counts was performed using reference gene primer amplification. Method: immunoSEQ multiplex PCR; TCRdb's copy keeps in-frame clones and lacks some. V, J and clone size are taken as reported in that table, and D and trimming were inferred from the DNA itself. The sample carries a few hundred thousand clones, approximately 90% recorded once. The source of this sequence is a woman aged 40 to 55 with acute or convalescent COVID-19. The V gene is TRBV6-5, the J gene TRBJ1-5, with D tentatively TRBD1 (5 bases). Material for sequencing was peripheral blood. CDR3 DNA: TGTGCCAGCAGTTACGGGGCGTCGGGCAATCAGCCCCAGCATTTT. Protein product: CASSYGASGNQPQHF.